The 24 T cell receptor beta chains below all came from one sample that was sequenced in a study of blood T cell repertoires in COVID-19. Using immunoSEQ multiplex PCR, the repertoire was profiled, and TCRdb retains in-frame clones only, with some absent. The sample has about 300,000 clones, around 92% seen once; the top ten hold approximately 1.8%. The source material was peripheral blood. The receptors derive from a woman aged 30 to 39 with COVID-19, enrolled during active disease.

The V and J genes are TRBV7-2 and TRBJ1-1, with D possibly TRBD1 on 5 matching bases. Germline V lookup: CDR1 SGHTA, CDR2 FQGNSA. Trimming left V 6 bases short and J 1 base short, with 15 bases between. CDR3 length: 15 residues. The CDR3: CASSSRLGGNTEAFF. Here the CDR3 DNA reads TGTGCCAGCAGTTCCCGCCTCGGGGGGAACACTGAAGCTTTCTTT.

This chain connects TRBV29-1 to TRBJ2-5, with 7 positions matching TRBD2. CDR3 length: 13 amino acids. The germline gives CDR1 SQVTM, CDR2 ANQGSEA. After removal of 2 bases from V and 4 bases from J, the junction contained 4 bases not matched to a gene. In DNA form, the CDR3 reads TGCAGCGTTGAAAGGGCTAGCGGAGAGACCCAGTACTTC. This sequence encodes CSVERASGETQYF.

The rearrangement uses TRBV15 and TRBJ2-1; D is unclear. Trimming shortened V by 5 bases and J by 6 bases, and 17 bases separated the two germline ends. The CDR3 spans 15 residues. Per the germline V gene, CDR1 is LNHNV and CDR2 is YYDKDF (reference sequence). The DNA of the CDR3 is TGTGCCACCAGCCAAGCCGGGTTCCGAGGCAATGAGCAGTTCTTC. Residues: CATSQAGFRGNEQFF.

The V call is TRBV30, the J call TRBJ2-2; D might be TRBD1 (6 bases). The CDR3 covers 15 residues. The germline V gene has CDR1 GTSNPN and CDR2 SVGIG (reference sequence). V dropped 2 bases and J dropped 7 bases, with 17 bases sitting between them. The CDR3 loop reads CAWSSIRRGSGELFF. The CDR3 DNA reads TGTGCCTGGAGTTCAATTCGCAGGGGAAGCGGGGAGCTGTTTTTT.

This clone was counted once. The chain uses TRBV7-9 and TRBJ1-2; 10 positions match TRBD1. Trimming cost V 3 bases and J 3 bases; bases outside gene matches: 1. CDR1 SEHNR and CDR2 FQNEAQ come from the germline V gene (reference sequence). The CDR3 covers 14 residues. The CDR3 DNA reads TGTGCCAGCAGCTTCGGGACAGGGGACTATGGCTACACCTTC. This translates into CASSFGTGDYGYTF.

This rearrangement joins TRBV5-4 to TRBJ2-7, with TRBD2 matching over 9 bases. Losses at the gene ends were 0 bases for V and 3 bases for J; bases not matched to a gene: 4. This CDR3 comprises 15 residues. Germline V lookup: CDR1 SGHNT, CDR2 YYREEE (reference sequence). CDR3 amino acids: CASSLELAGHYEQYF. CDR3 nucleotide sequence: TGTGCCAGCAGCTTGGAACTAGCGGGCCACTACGAGCAGTACTTC.

In its sample, this clone was seen once. V and J are TRBV10-3 and TRBJ1-2; weak D call: TRBD1 (6 bases). Germline V gene lookup returns CDR1 ENHRY and CDR2 SYGVKD. The V and J ends lost 4 bases and 4 bases respectively, with 22 bases between them. This CDR3 contains 17 residues. The CDR3 DNA sequence: TGTGCCATCAGTGGTAACAGGGAGGGATTTGTCGGCTATGGCTACACCTTC. Residues: CAISGNREGFVGYGYTF.

The chain is built from TRBV30 and TRBJ1-2, with unresolved D. The V end was cut by 4 bases, the J end by 2 bases, with 14 bases between. The CDR3 totals 14 residues. Germline CDR1 is GTSNPN and CDR2 is SVGIG (reference sequence). In DNA, the CDR3 is TGTGCCTGGAAAGGAGGGAGGACCAACTATGGCTACACCTTC. This translates into CAWKGGRTNYGYTF.

This chain uses TRBV7-9 with TRBJ2-3, with D possibly TRBD1 on 6 matching bases. The CDR3 extends over 15 amino acids. Germline CDR1 SEHNR, CDR2 FQNEAQ (reference sequence). Between the trimmed V and J ends, which lost 6 bases and 1 base, there was a span of 14 bases. The CDR3 sequence: CASSTYRARTDTQYF. The CDR3 bases are TGTGCCAGCAGTACCTACAGGGCCCGCACAGATACGCAGTATTTT.

This clone was recorded a few times. J is TRBJ2-1 and V is TRBV11-2; D is perhaps TRBD2 (6 bases). The germline V gene encodes CDR1 SGHAT and CDR2 FQNNGV. V lost 5 bases and J 5 bases, leaving 19 bases between the germline ends. This CDR3 is built from 16 residues. The CDR3 sequence is CASSHASAGSHNEQFF. Here the CDR3 DNA reads TGTGCCAGCAGCCACGCCTCTGCGGGGTCCCACAATGAGCAGTTCTTC.

The chain's CDR3 is CASRRRGTGETQYF. The CDR3 nucleotides are TGTGCCAGCAGGAGAAGGGGCACAGGGGAGACCCAGTACTTC. This chain uses TRBV5-6 with TRBJ2-5; possible D gene TRBD1, 6 bases. The CDR3 runs to 14 residues. V was trimmed by 5 bases and J by 5 bases, leaving 16 bases between them. Germline V gene lookup returns CDR1 SGHDT and CDR2 YYEEEE.

This chain connects TRBV2 to TRBJ2-3; D might be TRBD1 (6 bases). Germline lookup yields CDR1 SNHLY and CDR2 FYNNEI. V was shortened by 4 bases and J by 3 bases, with 11 bases between the two germline ends. The CDR3 is 14 amino acids. The CDR3 nucleotides are TGTGCCAGCAGTGGACAGGTTAAAACAGATACGCAGTATTTT. This codes for CASSGQVKTDTQYF.

The V and J genes are TRBV19 and TRBJ1-1; 9 nucleotides agree with TRBD1. Germline V gene sequence: CDR1 LNHDA, CDR2 SQIVND (reference sequence). The CDR3 runs 15 residues. Trimming removed 7 bases from V and 3 bases from J; junction bases left unmatched: 9. The CDR3 bases are TGTGCCAGTACAACAGGGGGCGCTTGGGACACTGAAGCTTTCTTT. Protein product: CASTTGGAWDTEAFF.

This rearrangement joins TRBV5-5 to TRBJ2-5; no clear D gene. Between the trimmed V and J ends, which lost 1 base and 1 base, there was a span of 5 bases. The CDR3 covers 13 residues. Per the germline V gene, CDR1 is SGHKS and CDR2 is YYEKEE (reference sequence). CDR3 protein: CASSLLAQETQYF. The CDR3, as DNA: TGTGCCAGCAGCTTGTTGGCCCAAGAGACCCAGTACTTC.

The gene calls are TRBV2 and TRBJ2-3, with TRBD2 matching over 9 bases. The V and J ends lost 8 bases and 2 bases, in that order; junction bases with no gene match: 11. The CDR3 sequence is 16 residues long. Germline loops: CDR1 SNHLY, CDR2 FYNNEI. The CDR3 nucleotides are TGTGCCAGCGTCGGGGCTAGCGGGGACCACACAGATACGCAGTATTTT. Translating gives CASVGASGDHTDTQYF. Complete variable domain (other parts from reference TRBV2 and TRBJ2-3): EPEVTQTPSHQVTQMGQEVILRCVPISNHLYFYWYRQILGQKVEFLVSFYNNEISEKSEIFDDQFSVERPDGSNFTLKIRSTKLEDSAMYFCASVGASGDHTDTQYFGPGTRLTVL.

The rearrangement links TRBV19 to TRBJ1-3, with 8 positions matching TRBD1. The CDR3 loop spans 20 amino acids. Germline loops: CDR1 LNHDA, CDR2 SQIVND (reference sequence). V lost 4 bases and J lost 0; bases outside the gene matches: 17. This chain's CDR3 is CASSKPLGTGLPSSGNTIYF. CDR3 bases: TGTGCCAGTAGTAAGCCGCTGGGGACAGGACTACCAAGCTCTGGAAACACCATATATTTT.

The V gene is TRBV2, the J gene TRBJ1-2; D not resolved. Trimming cost V 4 bases and J 6 bases, with 12 bases left between them. Germline V gene data show CDR1 as SNHLY and CDR2 as FYNNEI. The CDR3 has 13 amino acids. For the CDR3, the DNA is TGTGCCAGCAGTGTCTCAACGGCGGATGGCTACACCTTC. It yields the protein CASSVSTADGYTF.

The chain employs TRBV7-9 and TRBJ1-1, with D uncertain. V was shortened by 1 base and J by 1 base, with 10 bases between the two germline ends. Germline CDR1 is SEHNR and CDR2 is FQNEAQ (reference sequence). The length of the CDR3 is 15 residues. CDR3 protein: CASSLGAGSNTEAFF. CDR3 DNA: TGTGCCAGCAGCTTAGGTGCGGGGTCGAACACTGAAGCTTTCTTT.

The table lists this clone with a few counts. This chain joins TRBV6-4 and TRBJ2-3, with 7 bases that match TRBD2. J lost 0 bases, V lost 2 bases, and 5 bases had no gene match. The CDR3 loop spans 16 amino acids. Germline loops: CDR1 MRHNA, CDR2 SNTAGT. CDR3 in DNA: TGTGCCAGCAGTGACAGAGCGGGGTCGAGCACAGATACGCAGTATTTT. It encodes CASSDRAGSSTDTQYF.

This sequence joins TRBV6-5 and TRBJ2-1; 9 nucleotides align to TRBD1. Germline CDR1 MNHEY, CDR2 SVGAGI. CDR3 length: 13 amino acids. The V gene end was trimmed by 6 bases and the J gene end by 7 bases; junction bases not matched to a gene: 4. The CDR3 protein is CASRGQGRNEQFF. The CDR3 region has the DNA TGTGCCAGCAGAGGACAGGGGCGGAATGAGCAGTTCTTC.

Of note for this clone: In the same sample, other DNA sequences code for this CDR3. The V gene is TRBV30, the J gene TRBJ1-1; 8 nucleotides agree with TRBD1. CDR3 length: 14 amino acids. After removal of 2 bases from V and 1 base from J, the junction contained 3 bases not matched to a gene. Germline CDR1 reads GTSNPN; CDR2 reads SVGIG (reference sequence). In DNA, the CDR3 is TGTGCCTGGAGTTCCGGGACAGGGAACACTGAAGCTTTCTTT. Amino acids: CAWSSGTGNTEAFF.

The chain employs TRBV4-1 and TRBJ2-2; weak D call: TRBD2 (5 bases). Germline values: CDR1 MGHRA, CDR2 YSYEKL. V was clipped by 1 base and J by 0 bases, with 9 bases between them. This CDR3 comprises 16 residues. The CDR3 coding sequence is TGCGCCAGCAGCCAAGGTGCAGCGGCGAACACCGGGGAGCTGTTTTTT. It encodes CASSQGAAANTGELFF.

This rearrangement joins TRBV27 to TRBJ1-1, with D perhaps matching TRBD1 (5 bases). CDR1 MNHEY and CDR2 SMNVEV come from the germline V gene (reference sequence). The CDR3 runs to 11 residues. The ends were cut back, 7 bases at V and 5 bases at J, with 8 bases in the middle. The DNA of the CDR3 is TGTGCCAGCACAAGGGGAACTGAAGCTTTCTTT. It codes for CASTRGTEAFF.

The genes are TRBV28 and TRBJ2-7; tentative D call: TRBD1 (5 bases). Germline V gives CDR1 MDHEN, CDR2 SYDVKM. Between the trimmed V and J ends, which lost 6 bases and 2 bases, there was a span of 14 bases. The CDR3 totals 14 residues. The CDR3 nucleotides are TGTGCCAGCAGCCCTAACGACAGTCCCTACGAGCAGTACGTC. Translation: CASSPNDSPYEQYV.